A selection of T cell receptor beta chains follows, all from one sample in a study of siplizumab effects on memory and regulatory T cells. The protocol was immunoSEQ multiplex PCR, while the TCRdb copy is restricted to in-frame clones and leaves out a portion. This sample has roughly 50,000 clones; more than 85% occur once, and the top ten carry roughly 18%. The sample taken for sequencing was CD8+ T cells sorted from blood. The receptors originated from a human donor in good health. The CDR3 runs from the conserved cysteine through the conserved F or W. D genes are given only for firm matches.

d_call j_call v_call cdr3_aa cdr3_nt
- TRBJ2-7 TRBV7-9 CASQLGSHEQYF TGTGCCAGCCAACTAGGGAGCCACGAGCAGTACTTC
- TRBJ2-3 TRBV27 CASSSYLSTDTQYF TGTGCCAGCAGTTCCTACCTTAGCACAGATACGCAGTATTTT
- TRBJ1-1 TRBV2 CASRTEVNTEAFF TGTGCCAGCAGGACCGAAGTGAACACTGAAGCTTTCTTT
- TRBJ2-5 TRBV29-1 CSVEDRIMETQYF TGCAGCGTTGAAGATAGAATCATGGAGACCCAGTACTTC
- TRBJ2-2 TRBV5-1 CASSLGRDTRTGELFF TGCGCCAGCAGCTTGGGCAGGGATACAAGGACCGGGGAGCTGTTTTTT
TRBD2 TRBJ2-3 TRBV28 CASIGLAGVDTQYF TGTGCCAGCATTGGGCTAGCGGGAGTAGATACGCAGTATTTT
- TRBJ2-6 TRBV5-6 CASSLFAGTGANVLTF TGTGCCAGCAGCTTGTTCGCGGGGACTGGGGCCAACGTCCTGACTTTC
- TRBJ1-1 TRBV13 CASSLGSMNTEAFF TGTGCCAGCAGCTTGGGCAGCATGAACACTGAAGCTTTCTTT
- TRBJ2-5 TRBV2 CASSEGSQIPQETQYF TGTGCCAGCAGTGAAGGGTCACAGATACCCCAAGAGACCCAGTACTTC
TRBD1 TRBJ2-2 TRBV30 CAWGTGTGELFF TGTGCCTGGGGGACAGGGACCGGGGAGCTGTTTTTT
- TRBJ1-5 TRBV30 CAWSVQGGQPQHF TGTGCCTGGAGTGTGCAGGGCGGTCAGCCCCAGCATTTT
TRBD2 TRBJ2-5 TRBV9 CASSPGGREQYF TGTGCCAGCAGCCCGGGCGGGAGAGAGCAGTACTTC
- TRBJ2-2 TRBV19 CATRWGPQYDTGELFF TGTGCCACCAGGTGGGGACCCCAATACGACACCGGGGAGCTGTTTTTT
- TRBJ1-5 TRBV28 CASSFSGWGNQPQHF TGTGCCAGCAGTTTTTCGGGGTGGGGCAATCAGCCCCAGCATTTT
- TRBJ2-2 TRBV19 CASREDMTGELFF TGTGCCAGTAGAGAGGATATGACCGGGGAGCTGTTTTTT
- TRBJ2-1 TRBV27 CASSLTSNEQFF TGTGCCAGCAGTTTAACTAGCAATGAGCAGTTCTTC
TRBD1 TRBJ2-3 TRBV7-8 CASSSPGRDRLLNTQYF TGTGCCAGCAGCTCACCCGGACGGGACAGGTTATTAAATACGCAGTATTTT